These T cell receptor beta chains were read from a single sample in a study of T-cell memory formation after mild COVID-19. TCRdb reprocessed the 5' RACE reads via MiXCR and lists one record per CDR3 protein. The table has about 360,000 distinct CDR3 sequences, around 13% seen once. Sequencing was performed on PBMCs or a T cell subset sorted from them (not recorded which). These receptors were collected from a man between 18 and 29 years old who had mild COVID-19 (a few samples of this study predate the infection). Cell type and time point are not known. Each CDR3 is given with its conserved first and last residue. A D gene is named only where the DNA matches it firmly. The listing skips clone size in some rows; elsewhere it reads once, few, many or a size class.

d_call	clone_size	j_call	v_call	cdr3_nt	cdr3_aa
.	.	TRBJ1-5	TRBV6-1	TGTGCCAGCAGGGAGTATAGCAATCAGCCCCAGCATTTT	CASREYSNQPQHF
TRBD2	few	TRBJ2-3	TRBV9	TGTGCCAGCAGCGGGGGAGGGAGCGGGATAGATACGCAGTATTTT	CASSGGGSGIDTQYF
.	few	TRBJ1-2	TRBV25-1	TGTGCCAGCAGTGAATCGACAGGTAGAAGCTATGGCTACACCTTC	CASSESTGRSYGYTF
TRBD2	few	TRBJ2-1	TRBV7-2	TGTGCCAGCAGCTTCGCCCTAGCGGGGGACAGCTATGAGCAGTTCTTC	CASSFALAGDSYEQFF
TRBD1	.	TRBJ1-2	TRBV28	TGTGCCAGCAGCCCGGGGGGACAGGTAGTCAATGGCTACACCTTC	CASSPGGQVVNGYTF
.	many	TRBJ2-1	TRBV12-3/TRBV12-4	TGTGCCAGCAGTTTAGCGGGGGGGCTTTACAATGAGCAGTTCTTC	CASSLAGGLYNEQFF
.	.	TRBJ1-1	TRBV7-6	TGTGCCAGCAGCCCTCTTGGTGGCACTGAAGCTTTCTTT	CASSPLGGTEAFF
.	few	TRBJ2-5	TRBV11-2	TGTGCCAGCAGCTTAGCTAGGGAGGCGACCCAGTACTTC	CASSLAREATQYF
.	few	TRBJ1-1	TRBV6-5	TGTGCCAGCAGTTACTCTTCTGGCCTCGGCGCCACTGAAGCTTTCTTT	CASSYSSGLGATEAFF
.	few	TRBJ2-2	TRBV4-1	TGCGCCAGCAGCCAAGAAAGTCCACTCGCTGCGAACACCGGGGAGCTGTTTTTT	CASSQESPLAANTGELFF
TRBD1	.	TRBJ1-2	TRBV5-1	TGCGCCAGCAGCCCCACCGGGACAGCAAACTATGGCTACACCTTC	CASSPTGTANYGYTF
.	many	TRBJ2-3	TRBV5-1	TGCGCCAGCAGCGCCTCGACACCTAGCACAGATACGCAGTATTTT	CASSASTPSTDTQYF
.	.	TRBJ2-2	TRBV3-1	TGTGCCAGCAGCCAAGATTTATCGGCGGTCACCGGGGAGCTGTTTTTT	CASSQDLSAVTGELFF
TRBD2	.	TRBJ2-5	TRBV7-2	TGTGCCAGCGGAGTAGCGGGACGAACAGAGACCCAGTACTTC	CASGVAGRTETQYF
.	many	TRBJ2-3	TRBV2	TGTGCCAGCAGTGCTCAGGGTGAGGTTGGGACAGATACGCAGTATTTT	CASSAQGEVGTDTQYF
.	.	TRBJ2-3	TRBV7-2	TGTGCCAGCAGCTCCCCCGGGGTCCAGACAGATACGCAGTATTTT	CASSSPGVQTDTQYF
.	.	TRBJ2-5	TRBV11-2	TGTGCCAGCATCGGCAGGGATGAGACCCAGTACTTC	CASIGRDETQYF
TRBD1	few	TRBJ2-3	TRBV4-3	TGCGCCAGCAGCCAAGAGGGGACAGGCCCAGATACGCAGTATTTT	CASSQEGTGPDTQYF
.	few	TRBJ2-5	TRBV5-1	TGCGCCAGCAGCTTGACCGCGGTTGGTGAGACCCAGTACTTC	CASSLTAVGETQYF
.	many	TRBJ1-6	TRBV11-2	TGTGCCAGCAGCTTATCGTTGGAGGGTTATCGGCCCCTCCACTTT	CASSLSLEGYRPLHF
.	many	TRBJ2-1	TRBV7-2	TGTGCCAGCAGCTCCTCCACCTTCTCCTACAATGAGCAGTTCTTC	CASSSSTFSYNEQFF
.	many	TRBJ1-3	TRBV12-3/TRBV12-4	TGTGCCAGCAGTCGTCAGCTAAGAAACACCATATATTTT	CASSRQLRNTIYF
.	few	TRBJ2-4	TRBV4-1	TGCGCCAGCAGCCGGACAGAACTAGCCAAAAACATTCAGTACTTC	CASSRTELAKNIQYF
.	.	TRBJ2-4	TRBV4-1	TGCGCCAGCAGCCAAGTCTCCAATCTAGCCAAAAACATTCAGTACTTC	CASSQVSNLAKNIQYF
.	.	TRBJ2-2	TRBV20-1	TGCAGTGCTAGAGTGGGGTCCGCGAACACCGGGGAGCTGTTTTTT	CSARVGSANTGELFF
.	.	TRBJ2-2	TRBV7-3	TGTGCCAGCAGCTTAATAACCACCGGGGAGCTGTTTTTT	CASSLITTGELFF
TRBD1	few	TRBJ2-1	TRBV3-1	TGTGCCAGCAGTCGACAGGGGCCAGATGAGCAGTTCTTC	CASSRQGPDEQFF
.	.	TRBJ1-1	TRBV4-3	TGCGCCAGCAGCCGGCGATGGGAGAGGGGAATGAACACTGAAGCTTTCTTT	CASSRRWERGMNTEAFF
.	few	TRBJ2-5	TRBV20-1	TGCAGTGCTAGAGTCGGGGCTCTGGAGACCCAGTACTTC	CSARVGALETQYF
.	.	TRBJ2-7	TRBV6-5	TGTGCCAGCAGGCGACCATCACCCTCCTACGAGCAGTACTTC	CASRRPSPSYEQYF
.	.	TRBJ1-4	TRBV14	TGTGCCAGCAGCCAAGAAGCAGTGGGGGCAACTAATGAAAAACTGTTTTTT	CASSQEAVGATNEKLFF
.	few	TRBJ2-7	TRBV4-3	TGCGCCAGCAGCCAAGATCTTTTCCCCCGGGACGAGCAGTACTTC	CASSQDLFPRDEQYF
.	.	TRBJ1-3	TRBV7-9	TGTGCCAGCAGCTCCGGGGTTCTCTCTGGAAACACCATATATTTT	CASSSGVLSGNTIYF
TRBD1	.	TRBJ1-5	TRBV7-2	TGTGCCAGCAGCTCAAGACAGGGCGGGCAGCCCCAGCATTTT	CASSSRQGGQPQHF
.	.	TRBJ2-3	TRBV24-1	TGTGCCACCAGTGAGGCCCCGGGGTATTTT	CATSEAPGYF
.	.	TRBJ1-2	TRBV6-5	TGTGCCAGCAGCCGGGACGCCCTCGCCCCTAACTATGGCTACACCTTC	CASSRDALAPNYGYTF
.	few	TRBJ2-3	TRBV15	TGTGCCACCAGCAGAGTATCCGCAGATACGCAGTATTTT	CATSRVSADTQYF
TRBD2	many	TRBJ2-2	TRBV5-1	TGCGCCAGCAGCTCCGGAGCGGGGGATAGGACCGGGGAGCTGTTTTTT	CASSSGAGDRTGELFF
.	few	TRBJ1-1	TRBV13	TGTGCCAGCAGCTTAGGTAGAGGAGTGAACACTGAAGCTTTCTTT	CASSLGRGVNTEAFF
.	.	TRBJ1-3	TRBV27	TGTGCCAGCAGTTCTGCCGGGGCTGGAAACACCATATATTTT	CASSSAGAGNTIYF
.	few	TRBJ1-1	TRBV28	TGTGCCAGCAGGCCGCCCGGGAGCAGGGCTTTCTTT	CASRPPGSRAFF
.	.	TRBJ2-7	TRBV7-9	TGTGCCAGCAGCTTATCGGAGAGCTCCTACGAGCAGTACTTC	CASSLSESSYEQYF
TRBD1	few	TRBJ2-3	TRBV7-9	TGTGCCAGCAGCCCAGCCCCCGGGACAGGTGATCGAGATACGCAGTATTTT	CASSPAPGTGDRDTQYF
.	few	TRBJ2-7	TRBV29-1	TGCAGCGTTGTCTCAGGGTACTCCTACGAGCAGTACTTC	CSVVSGYSYEQYF
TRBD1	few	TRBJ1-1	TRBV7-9	TGTGCTACGGACAGGGATCTCACTGAAGCTTTCTTT	CATDRDLTEAFF
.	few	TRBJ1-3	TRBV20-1	TGCAGTGCTAACCCGGGGGACGTAGACTCTGGAAACACCATATATTTT	CSANPGDVDSGNTIYF
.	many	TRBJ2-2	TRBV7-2	TGTGCCAGCAGCTTGGACGACCCCACCGGGGAGCTGTTTTTT	CASSLDDPTGELFF
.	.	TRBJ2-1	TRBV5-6	TGTGCCAGCAGCTTCTCGTTCGTCGAGCAGTTCTTC	CASSFSFVEQFF
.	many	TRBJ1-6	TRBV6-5	TGTGCCAGCAGTCCCGGCTACTATAATTCACCCCTCCACTTT	CASSPGYYNSPLHF
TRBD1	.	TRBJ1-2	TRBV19	TGTGCCAGTAGTATGCGCCCAGGGACAGTCGGCTACACCTTC	CASSMRPGTVGYTF
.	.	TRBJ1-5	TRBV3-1	TGTGCCAGCAGCTCAGTAAACTCCAATCAGCCCCAGCATTTT	CASSSVNSNQPQHF
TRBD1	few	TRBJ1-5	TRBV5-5	TGTGCCAGCAGCTTGTTACAGGGGGCTGGTCAGCCCCAGCATTTT	CASSLLQGAGQPQHF
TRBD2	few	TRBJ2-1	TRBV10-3	TGTGCCATCATGGAAATAGCGGGGAGGTACAATGAGCAGTTCTTC	CAIMEIAGRYNEQFF